These T cell receptor beta chains were read from a single sample in a study of T-cell reconstitution after alpha-beta-depleted transplantation in children. Each CDR3 protein gets one entry after TCRdb re-called the PCR reads with MiXCR. The sample lists about 240,000 distinct CDR3 sequences, roughly 23% occurring once. The material sequenced was PBMCs, taken before TCRalphabeta/CD19-depleted stem cell transplant. Receptors originate from a girl aged 2 to 10 with Fanconi anemia, due to receive a stem cell transplant. Each CDR3 is given without its conserved first and last residue. Clone sizes are given selectively: once, few, many, or a class where the clone is expanded.

TRBV29-1	.	TRBJ2-2	SGSNGGELF
TRBV10-3	many	TRBJ2-1	AISVEQF
TRBV29-1	.	TRBJ2-2	SVGEPTGELF
TRBV29-1	many	TRBJ2-7	SVESPNYEQY
TRBV12-3/TRBV12-4	.	TRBJ2-2	ASSWRGGSTGELF
TRBV29-1	.	TRBJ1-2	SVRDSGSNYGYT
TRBV5-6	.	TRBJ1-1	ASSLDLGREFTEAF
TRBV4-2	many	TRBJ2-3	ASSQDVGGGSTDTQY
TRBV12-3/TRBV12-4	.	TRBJ1-2	ASSLAGGMRGYT
TRBV27	many	TRBJ2-3	ASSLRRALADTQY
TRBV29-1	.	TRBJ2-1	SVERIAGGRRNEQF
TRBV28	many	TRBJ2-1	ASSLLPSYNEQF
TRBV13	.	TRBJ2-1	ASSLWANEQF
TRBV20-1	many	TRBJ1-6	SASRGDNSPLH
TRBV9	few	TRBJ2-1	ASSVDGGAYNEQF
TRBV27	.	TRBJ1-2	ASSFVGGTDGYT
TRBV12-3/TRBV12-4	few	TRBJ1-1	ASSHETPLNTEAF
TRBV5-1	many	TRBJ2-7	ASSLQTSTTQY
TRBV20-1	.	TRBJ1-5	SASLGYNQPQH
TRBV20-1	.	TRBJ2-5	SAGTVVGETQY
TRBV29-1	.	TRBJ2-5	SVGVQETQY
TRBV12-3/TRBV12-4	many	TRBJ1-2	ASSLNGEAAYGYT
TRBV10-3	few	TRBJ2-7	AISPGTGGEQY